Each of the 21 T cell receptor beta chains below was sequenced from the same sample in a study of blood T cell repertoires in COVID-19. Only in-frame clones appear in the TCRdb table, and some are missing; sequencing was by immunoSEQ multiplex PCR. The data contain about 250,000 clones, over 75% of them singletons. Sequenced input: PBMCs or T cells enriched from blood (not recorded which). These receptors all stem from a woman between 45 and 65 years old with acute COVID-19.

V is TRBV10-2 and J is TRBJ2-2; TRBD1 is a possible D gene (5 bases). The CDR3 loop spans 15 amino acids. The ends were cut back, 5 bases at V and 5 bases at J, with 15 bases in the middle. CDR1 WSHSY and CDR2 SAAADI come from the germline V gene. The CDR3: CASSLSGAATGELFF. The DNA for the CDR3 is TGCGCCAGCAGTCTTTCTGGGGCCGCAACCGGGGAGCTGTTTTTT.

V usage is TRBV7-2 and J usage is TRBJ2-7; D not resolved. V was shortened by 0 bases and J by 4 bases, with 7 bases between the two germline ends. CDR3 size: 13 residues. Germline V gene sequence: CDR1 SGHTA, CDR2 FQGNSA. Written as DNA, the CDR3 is TGTGCCAGCAGCTTAGCGGAGCCGTACGAGCAGTACTTC. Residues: CASSLAEPYEQYF. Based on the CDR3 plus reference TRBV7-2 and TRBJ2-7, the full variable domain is GAGVSQSPSNKVTEKGKDVELRCDPISGHTALYWYRQSLGQGLEFLIYFQGNSAPDKSGLPSDRFSAERTGGSVSTLTIQRTQQEDSAVYLCASSLAEPYEQYFGPGTRLTVT.

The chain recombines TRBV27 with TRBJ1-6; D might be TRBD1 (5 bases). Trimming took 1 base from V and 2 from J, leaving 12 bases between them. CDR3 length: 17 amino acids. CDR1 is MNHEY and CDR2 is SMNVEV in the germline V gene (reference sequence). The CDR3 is CASSLFGGRAYNSPLHF. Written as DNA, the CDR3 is TGTGCCAGCAGTTTATTCGGGGGAAGGGCCTATAATTCACCCCTCCACTTT.

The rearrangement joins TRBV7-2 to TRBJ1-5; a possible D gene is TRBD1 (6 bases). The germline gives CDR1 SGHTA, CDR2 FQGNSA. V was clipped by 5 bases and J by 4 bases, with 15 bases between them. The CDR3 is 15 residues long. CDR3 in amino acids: CASSPQQGRNQPQHF. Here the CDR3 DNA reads TGTGCCAGCAGCCCACAACAGGGTCGGAATCAGCCCCAGCATTTT.

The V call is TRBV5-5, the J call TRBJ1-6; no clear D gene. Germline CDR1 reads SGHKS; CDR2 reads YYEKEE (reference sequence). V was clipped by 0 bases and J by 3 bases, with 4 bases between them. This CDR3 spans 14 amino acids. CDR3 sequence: CASSLDFYNSPLHF. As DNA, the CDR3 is TGTGCCAGCAGCTTGGACTTCTATAATTCACCCCTCCACTTT.

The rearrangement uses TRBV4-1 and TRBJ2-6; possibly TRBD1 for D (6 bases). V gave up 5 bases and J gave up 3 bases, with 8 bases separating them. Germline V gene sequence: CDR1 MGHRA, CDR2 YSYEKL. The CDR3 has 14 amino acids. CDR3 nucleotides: TGCGCCAGCAGCGCGACAGGTGGGGCCAACGTCCTGACTTTC. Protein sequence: CASSATGGANVLTF.

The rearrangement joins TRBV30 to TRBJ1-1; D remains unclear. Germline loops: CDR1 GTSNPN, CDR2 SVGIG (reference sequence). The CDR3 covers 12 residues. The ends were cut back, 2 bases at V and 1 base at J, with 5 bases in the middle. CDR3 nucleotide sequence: TGTGCCTGGAGTAACACGAACACTGAAGCTTTCTTT. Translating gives CAWSNTNTEAFF.

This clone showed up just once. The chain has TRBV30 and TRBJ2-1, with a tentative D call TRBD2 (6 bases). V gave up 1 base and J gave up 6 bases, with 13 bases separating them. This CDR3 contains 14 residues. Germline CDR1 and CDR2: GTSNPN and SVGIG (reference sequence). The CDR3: CAWSGGVGRNEQFF. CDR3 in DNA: TGTGCCTGGAGTGGGGGGGTAGGACGCAATGAGCAGTTCTTC.

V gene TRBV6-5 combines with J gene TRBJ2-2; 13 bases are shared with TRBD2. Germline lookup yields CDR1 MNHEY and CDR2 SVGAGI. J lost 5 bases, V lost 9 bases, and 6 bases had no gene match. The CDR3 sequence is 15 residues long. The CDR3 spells CARTLLAGGTGELFF. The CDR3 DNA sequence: TGTGCCAGAACGTTACTAGCGGGGGGGACCGGGGAGCTGTTTTTT.

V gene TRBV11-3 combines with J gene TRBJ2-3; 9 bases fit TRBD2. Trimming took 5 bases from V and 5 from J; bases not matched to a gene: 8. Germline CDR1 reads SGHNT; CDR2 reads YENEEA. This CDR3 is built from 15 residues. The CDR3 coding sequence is TGTGCCAGCAGCCTAGGCGGGGGGGCCCAAGATACGCAGTATTTT. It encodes CASSLGGGAQDTQYF.

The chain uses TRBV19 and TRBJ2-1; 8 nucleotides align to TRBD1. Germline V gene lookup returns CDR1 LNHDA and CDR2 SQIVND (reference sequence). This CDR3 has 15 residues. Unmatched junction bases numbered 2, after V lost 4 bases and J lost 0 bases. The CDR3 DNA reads TGTGCCAGTAGTAAAGGACAGGGCTCCTACAATGAGCAGTTCTTC. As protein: CASSKGQGSYNEQFF.

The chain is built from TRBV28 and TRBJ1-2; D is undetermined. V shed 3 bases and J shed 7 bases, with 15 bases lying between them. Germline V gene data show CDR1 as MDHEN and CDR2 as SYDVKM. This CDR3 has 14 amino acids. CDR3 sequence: CASSLEQFPSGYTF. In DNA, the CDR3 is TGTGCCAGCAGTTTGGAGCAGTTCCCGTCTGGCTACACCTTC.

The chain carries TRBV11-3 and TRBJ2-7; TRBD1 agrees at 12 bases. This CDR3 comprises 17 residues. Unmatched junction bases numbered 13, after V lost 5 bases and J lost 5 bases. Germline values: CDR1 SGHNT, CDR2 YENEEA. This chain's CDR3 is CASSPGTGGQNLHEQYF. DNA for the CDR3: TGTGCCAGCAGCCCCGGGACAGGGGGCCAAAATCTCCACGAGCAGTACTTC.

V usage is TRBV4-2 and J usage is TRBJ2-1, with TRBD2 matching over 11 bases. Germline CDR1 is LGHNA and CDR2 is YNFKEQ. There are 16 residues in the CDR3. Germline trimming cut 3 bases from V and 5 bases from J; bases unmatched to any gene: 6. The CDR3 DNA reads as TGTGCCAGCAGCCACCGTATAGCGGGGGGGAACAATGAGCAGTTCTTC. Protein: CASSHRIAGGNNEQFF.

CDR3 sequence (DNA): TGTGCCTGGAGTGTACTGGGGGAAGGGAGGCGTTCACCCCTCCACTTT. Its protein is CAWSVLGEGRRSPLHF. V is TRBV30 and J is TRBJ1-6; a weak D match, TRBD1 (5 bases). CDR3 length: 16 amino acids. Per the germline V gene, CDR1 is GTSNPN and CDR2 is SVGIG (reference sequence). Trimming cost V 0 bases and J 9 bases, with 18 bases left between them.

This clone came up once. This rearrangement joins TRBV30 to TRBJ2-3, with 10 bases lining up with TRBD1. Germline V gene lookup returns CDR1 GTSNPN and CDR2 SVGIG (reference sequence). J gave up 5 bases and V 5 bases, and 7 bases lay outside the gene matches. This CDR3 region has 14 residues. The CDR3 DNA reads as TGTGCCTGGCAACGCCGGACAGGGGGAGATACGCAGTATTTT. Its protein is CAWQRRTGGDTQYF.

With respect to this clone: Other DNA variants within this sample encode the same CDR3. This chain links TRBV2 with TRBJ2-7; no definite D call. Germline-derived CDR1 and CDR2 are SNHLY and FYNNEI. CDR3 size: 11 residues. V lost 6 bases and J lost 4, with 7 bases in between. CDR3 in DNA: TGTGCCAGCAGGACGGGTTACGAGCAGTACTTC. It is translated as CASRTGYEQYF.

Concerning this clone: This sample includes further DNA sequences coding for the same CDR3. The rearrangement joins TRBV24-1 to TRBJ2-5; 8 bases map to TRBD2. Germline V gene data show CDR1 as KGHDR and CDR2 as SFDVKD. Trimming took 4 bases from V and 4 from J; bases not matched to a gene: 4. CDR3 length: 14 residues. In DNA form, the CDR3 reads TGTGCCACCAGTGACCCCCGGGGGGGAGAGACCCAGTACTTC. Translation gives CATSDPRGGETQYF.

DNA for the CDR3: TGTGCCAGTAGTCCGCGGGACAGGGGGCCGTTGGGGGCTGGTGAAAAACTGTTTTTT. This codes for CASSPRDRGPLGAGEKLFF. V gene TRBV19 combines with J gene TRBJ1-4; 12 positions agree with TRBD1. Per the germline V gene, CDR1 is LNHDA and CDR2 is SQIVND (reference sequence). There are 19 residues in the CDR3. J lost 7 bases, V lost 5 bases, and 17 bases had no gene match.

CDR3 nucleotides: TGTGCCAGCTCAACAGGTATAGGTTCACCCCTCCACTTT. As protein: CASSTGIGSPLHF. This chain connects TRBV7-2 to TRBJ1-6; tentative D call: TRBD1 (5 bases). The V end lost 8 bases, the J end lost 9 bases, and 14 bases lay between the germline ends. This CDR3 is 13 amino acids long. Germline CDR1 reads SGHTA; CDR2 reads FQGNSA.

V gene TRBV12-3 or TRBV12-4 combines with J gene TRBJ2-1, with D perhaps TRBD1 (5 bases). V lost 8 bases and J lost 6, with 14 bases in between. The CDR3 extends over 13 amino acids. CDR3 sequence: CASRLGVGNEQFF. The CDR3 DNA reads TGTGCCAGCCGCCTAGGGGTAGGCAATGAGCAGTTCTTC.